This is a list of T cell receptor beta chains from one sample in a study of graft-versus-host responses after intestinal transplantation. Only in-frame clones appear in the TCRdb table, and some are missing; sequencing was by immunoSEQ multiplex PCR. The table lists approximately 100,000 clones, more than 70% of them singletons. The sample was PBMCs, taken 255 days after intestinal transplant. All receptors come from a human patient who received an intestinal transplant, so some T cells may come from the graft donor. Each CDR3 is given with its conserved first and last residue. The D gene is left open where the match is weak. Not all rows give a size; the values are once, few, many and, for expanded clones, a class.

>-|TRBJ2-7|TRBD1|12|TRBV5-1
CASSTDRDEQYF
TGCGCCAGCAGCACGGACAGGGACGAGCAGTACTTC
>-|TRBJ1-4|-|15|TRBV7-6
CASSKNRETNEKLFF
TGTGCCAGCAGTAAAAACAGGGAAACTAATGAAAAACTGTTTTTT
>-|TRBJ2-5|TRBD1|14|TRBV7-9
CASSMTGGGETQYF
TGTGCCAGCAGCATGACAGGGGGCGGGGAGACCCAGTACTTC
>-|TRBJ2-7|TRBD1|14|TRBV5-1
CASSPGQVVYEQYF
TGCGCCAGCAGCCCGGGACAGGTAGTCTACGAGCAGTACTTC
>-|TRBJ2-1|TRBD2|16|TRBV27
CASSLTSGGDSPEQFF
TGTGCCAGCAGCCTGACTAGCGGGGGGGATAGTCCTGAGCAGTTCTTC
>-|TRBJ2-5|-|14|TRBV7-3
CASSLTQGGETQYF
TGTGCCAGCAGCCTGACACAGGGAGGAGAGACCCAGTACTTC
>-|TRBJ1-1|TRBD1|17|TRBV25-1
CASSGRLTGSDFTEAFF
TGTGCCAGCAGTGGGCGACTGACAGGGTCGGATTTCACTGAAGCTTTCTTT
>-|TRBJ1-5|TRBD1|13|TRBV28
CASSLNRGQPQHF
TGTGCCAGCAGCCTCAACAGGGGTCAGCCCCAGCATTTT
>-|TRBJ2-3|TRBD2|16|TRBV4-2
CASSQELASGGATQYF
TGTGCCAGCAGCCAAGAGTTGGCTAGCGGGGGGGCCACGCAGTATTTT
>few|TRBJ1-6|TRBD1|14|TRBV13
CASSATGGDSPLHF
TGTGCCAGCAGCGCAACAGGGGGGGATTCACCCCTCCACTTT
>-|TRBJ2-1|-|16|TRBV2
CASSEARGGPGRGQFF
TGTGCCAGCAGTGAAGCTCGAGGCGGTCCGGGAAGGGGGCAGTTCTTC
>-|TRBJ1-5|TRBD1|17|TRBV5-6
CASSLRVGTGGDQPQHF
TGTGCCAGCAGCTTAAGAGTTGGGACAGGGGGCGATCAGCCCCAGCATTTT
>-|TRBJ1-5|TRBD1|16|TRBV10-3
CAIGDRDGGGNQPQHF
TGTGCCATCGGAGACAGGGATGGTGGGGGGAATCAGCCCCAGCATTTT
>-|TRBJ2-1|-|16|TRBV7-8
CASSPPMGIPKGEQFF
TGTGCCAGCAGCCCCCCCATGGGGATTCCCAAAGGTGAGCAGTTCTTC
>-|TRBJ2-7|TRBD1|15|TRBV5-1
CASSLGTGTFYEQYF
TGCGCCAGCAGCCTCGGGACAGGGACATTCTACGAGCAGTACTTC
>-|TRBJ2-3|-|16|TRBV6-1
CASSESPQRAADTQYF
TGTGCCAGCAGTGAGTCGCCCCAAAGGGCGGCAGATACGCAGTATTTT
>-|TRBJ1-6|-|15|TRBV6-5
CASSISGSPNSPLHF
TGTGCCAGCAGTATATCAGGGAGTCCAAATTCACCCCTCCACTTT
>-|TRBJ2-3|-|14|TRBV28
CASSFAPGNIWQYF
TGTGCCAGCAGTTTCGCCCCCGGGAATATTTGGCAGTATTTT
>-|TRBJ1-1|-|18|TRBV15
CATSRDRVGSRLNTEAFF
TGTGCCACCAGCAGAGATCGCGTGGGGTCCAGGTTGAACACTGAAGCTTTCTTT
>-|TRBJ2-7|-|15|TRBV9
CASSVGVGQGYEQYF
TGTGCCAGCAGCGTAGGTGTTGGGCAGGGCTACGAGCAGTACTTC